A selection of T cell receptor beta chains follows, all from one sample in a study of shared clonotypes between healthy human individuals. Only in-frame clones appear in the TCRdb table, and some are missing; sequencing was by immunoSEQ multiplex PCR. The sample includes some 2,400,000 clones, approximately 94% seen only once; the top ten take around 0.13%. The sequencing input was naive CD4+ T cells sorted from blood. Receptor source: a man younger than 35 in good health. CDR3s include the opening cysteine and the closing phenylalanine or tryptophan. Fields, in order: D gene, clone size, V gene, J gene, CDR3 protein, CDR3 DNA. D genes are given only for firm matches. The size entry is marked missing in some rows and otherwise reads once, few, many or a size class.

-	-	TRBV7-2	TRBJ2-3	CASSLYNRDTQYF	TGTGCCAGCAGCTTGTATAACCGAGATACGCAGTATTTT
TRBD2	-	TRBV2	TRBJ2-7	CASTSHLAGGPAFVDEQYF	TGTGCCAGCACCTCCCACTTGGCGGGAGGGCCCGCATTCGTCGACGAGCAGTACTTC
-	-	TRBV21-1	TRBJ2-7	CASSKGGSSYEQYF	TGTGCCAGCAGCAAAGGGGGCAGCTCCTACGAGCAGTACTTC
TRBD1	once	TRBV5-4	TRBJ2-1	CASSLAGTGAYNEQFF	TGTGCCAGCAGCTTGGCTGGGACAGGAGCTTACAATGAGCAGTTCTTC
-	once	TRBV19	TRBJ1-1	CASSIDGPTGMNTEAFF	TGTGCCAGTAGTATAGACGGGCCAACTGGCATGAACACTGAAGCTTTCTTT
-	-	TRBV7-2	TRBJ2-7	CASSSTTYEQYF	TGTGCCAGCAGCTCGACCACCTACGAGCAGTACTTC
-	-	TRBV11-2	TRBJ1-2	CASSPGNNYGYTF	TGTGCCAGCAGCCCAGGGAATAACTATGGCTACACCTTC
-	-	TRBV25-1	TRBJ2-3	CASSESPRQGGTDTQYF	TGTGCCAGCAGTGAATCCCCACGACAAGGGGGCACAGATACGCAGTATTTT
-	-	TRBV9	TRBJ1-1	CASSVGGRMNTEAFF	TGTGCCAGCAGCGTAGGGGGACGGATGAACACTGAAGCTTTCTTT
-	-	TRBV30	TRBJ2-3	CAWSWVSTDTQYF	TGTGCCTGGAGCTGGGTTAGCACAGATACGCAGTATTTT
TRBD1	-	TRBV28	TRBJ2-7	CASSTQGAGSHEQYF	TGTGCCAGCAGTACACAGGGGGCCGGTTCCCACGAGCAGTACTTC
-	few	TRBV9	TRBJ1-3	CASSVGNYLNTIYF	TGTGCCAGCAGCGTAGGGAACTACCTAAACACCATATATTTT
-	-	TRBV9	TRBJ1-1	CASSETRDGTEAFF	TGTGCCAGCAGCGAGACCAGGGACGGCACTGAAGCTTTCTTT
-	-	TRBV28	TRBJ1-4	CASGLIGATNEKLFF	TGTGCCAGCGGCCTTATAGGAGCAACTAATGAAAAACTGTTTTTT
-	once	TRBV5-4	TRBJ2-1	CASSLVLAGEQFF	TGTGCCAGCAGCTTGGTACTAGCTGGTGAGCAGTTCTTC
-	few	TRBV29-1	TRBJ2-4	CSVRDGRKNIQYF	TGCAGCGTGAGGGACGGACGCAAAAACATTCAGTACTTC
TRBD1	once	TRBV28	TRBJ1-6	CASSLSPGGRNSPLHF	TGTGCCAGCAGTTTATCTCCAGGGGGTCGGAATTCACCCCTCCACTTT
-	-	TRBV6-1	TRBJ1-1	CASLQNTEAFF	TGTGCCAGCCTTCAGAACACTGAAGCTTTCTTT
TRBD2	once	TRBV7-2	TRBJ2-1	CASSYLGTSGINEQFF	TGTGCCAGCAGCTATCTTGGGACTAGCGGGATCAATGAGCAGTTCTTC
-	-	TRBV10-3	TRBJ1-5	CAISERVSNQPQHF	TGTGCCATCAGTGAGAGAGTTAGCAATCAGCCCCAGCATTTT
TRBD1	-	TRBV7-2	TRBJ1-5	CASSLASGGSQPQHF	TGTGCCAGCAGCTTAGCATCAGGGGGCAGTCAGCCCCAGCATTTT
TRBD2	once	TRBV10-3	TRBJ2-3	CAISSSGGYTDTQYF	TGTGCCATCAGCTCTAGCGGGGGGTACACAGATACGCAGTATTTT
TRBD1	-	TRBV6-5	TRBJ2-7	CASSWGTAVYEQYF	TGTGCCAGCAGTTGGGGGACAGCTGTATACGAGCAGTACTTC
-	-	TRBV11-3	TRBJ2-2	CASSLRGADGELFF	TGTGCCAGCAGCTTACGAGGGGCCGACGGGGAGCTGTTTTTT
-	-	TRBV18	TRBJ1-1	CASSPAMNTEAFF	TGTGCCAGCTCACCAGCCATGAACACTGAAGCTTTCTTT
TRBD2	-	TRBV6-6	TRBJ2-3	CASSYSISGRADTQYF	TGTGCCAGCAGTTACTCGATTAGCGGGAGAGCAGATACGCAGTATTTT
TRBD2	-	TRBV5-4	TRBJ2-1	CASSLEAVRTSSYNEQFF	TGTGCCAGCAGCTTGGAGGCTGTCCGGACTAGCTCCTACAATGAGCAGTTCTTC
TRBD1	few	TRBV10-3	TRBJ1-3	CAISGDREQGNTIYF	TGTGCCATCAGTGGGGACAGGGAGCAAGGAAACACCATATATTTT
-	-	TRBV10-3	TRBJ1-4	CAISADISNEKLFF	TGTGCCATCAGTGCCGACATATCTAATGAAAAACTGTTTTTT
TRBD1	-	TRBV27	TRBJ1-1	CASSTRPDRVWAFF	TGTGCCAGCAGTACCCGACCCGACAGGGTGTGGGCTTTCTTT
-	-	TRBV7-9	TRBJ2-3	CASSFENRLEDTQYF	TGTGCCAGCAGCTTCGAAAACAGGCTCGAAGATACGCAGTATTTT
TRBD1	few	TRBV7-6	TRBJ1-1	CASSRQGGNTEAFF	TGTGCCAGCAGCCGACAGGGGGGGAACACTGAAGCTTTCTTT
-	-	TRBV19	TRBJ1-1	CASSIRGLNTEAFF	TGTGCCAGTAGTATCAGGGGACTGAACACTGAAGCTTTCTTT
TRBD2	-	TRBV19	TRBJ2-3	CASRRTSMSTDTQYF	TGTGCCAGTAGGAGGACTAGTATGAGCACAGATACGCAGTATTTT
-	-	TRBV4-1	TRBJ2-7	CASSQDQGWGKPYEQYF	TGCGCCAGCAGCCAAGATCAGGGATGGGGGAAGCCCTACGAGCAGTACTTC
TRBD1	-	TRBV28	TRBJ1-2	CASSGDRNDGYTF	TGTGCCAGCAGTGGGGACAGGAACGATGGTTACACCTTC
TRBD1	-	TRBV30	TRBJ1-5	CAWREPTGGNQPQHF	TGTGCCTGGAGGGAACCGACAGGGGGGAATCAGCCCCAGCATTTT
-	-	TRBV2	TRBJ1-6	CASSEGRGGGSPLHF	TGTGCCAGCAGTGAAGGCAGGGGAGGCGGCTCACCCCTCCACTTT
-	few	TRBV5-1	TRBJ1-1	CASSLGGPNTEAFF	TGCGCCAGCAGCTTGGGGGGGCCGAACACTGAAGCTTTCTTT
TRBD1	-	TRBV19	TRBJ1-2	CASSHFQGAGYTF	TGTGCCAGTAGTCACTTCCAGGGGGCTGGCTACACCTTC
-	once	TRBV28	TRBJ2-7	CASSLPITLGSSSYEQYF	TGTGCCAGCAGTTTACCGATTACTTTAGGGTCCAGCTCCTACGAGCAGTACTTC
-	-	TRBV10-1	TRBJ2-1	CASSETSRIVNEQFF	TGCGCCAGCAGTGAAACGTCACGAATAGTCAATGAGCAGTTCTTC
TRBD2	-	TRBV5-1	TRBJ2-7	CASSVAGGHEQYF	TGCGCCAGCAGCGTAGCGGGGGGCCACGAGCAGTACTTC
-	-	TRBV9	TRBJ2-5	CASSVAGQETQYF	TGTGCCAGCAGCGTTGCGGGCCAAGAGACCCAGTACTTC
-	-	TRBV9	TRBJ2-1	CASSASSGPYNEQFF	TGTGCCAGCAGCGCATCCAGCGGCCCCTACAATGAGCAGTTCTTC
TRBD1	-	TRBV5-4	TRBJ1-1	CASSPPGRGSMGTEAFF	TGTGCCAGCAGCCCCCCGGGCAGGGGGTCCATGGGGACTGAAGCTTTCTTT
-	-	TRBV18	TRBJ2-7	CASSIYVAGSSYEQYF	TGTGCCAGCTCAATATACGTGGCGGGGAGCTCCTACGAGCAGTACTTC
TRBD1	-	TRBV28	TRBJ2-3	CASRLQGTDTQYF	TGTGCCAGCAGATTACAGGGGACAGATACGCAGTATTTT
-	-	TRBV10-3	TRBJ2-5	CAISESGGAETQYF	TGTGCCATCAGTGAGTCCGGCGGGGCAGAGACCCAGTACTTC
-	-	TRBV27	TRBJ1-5	CASSQGFAQPQHF	TGTGCCAGCAGCCAGGGGTTTGCTCAGCCCCAGCATTTT
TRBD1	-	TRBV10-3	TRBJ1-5	CAISRTGDSNQPQHF	TGTGCCATCAGCCGGACAGGGGACAGCAATCAGCCCCAGCATTTT
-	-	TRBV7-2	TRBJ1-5	CASSFNAAGYQPQHF	TGTGCCAGCAGCTTTAATGCCGCCGGTTATCAGCCCCAGCATTTT